This T cell receptor beta chain derives from a study of TIL therapy for anti-PD-1-resistant metastatic lung cancer. Looking at the study overall: Tumors carried a median about 1.5 non-synonymous mutations per megabase.

This was the immunoSEQ v3 assay. Each library reached some 2.1 million read pairs, or 5-6 million at deep level. The method was immunoSEQ multiplex PCR; TCRdb's version includes in-frame clones alone and lacks a portion of them. The sample holds about 95,000 clones; 65% are singletons and the top ten take approximately 10%. Time point denoted: pre-treatment sample, taken before nivolumab and TIL therapy. Most excised metastases sampled were pleural nodules or supraclavicular lymph nodes. Adults with stage 4 NSCLC were enrolled in a phase I trial. This clonotype was obtained from a person aged 25-79 years with non-small cell lung cancer. Here the sequenced sample was tumor tissue, taken at baseline.

The CDR3 loop reads CAWMGKGYPSYEQYF. The CDR3 nucleotides read TGTGCCTGGATGGGGAAGGGATACCCTTCCTACGAGCAGTACTTC. This chain connects TRBV30 to TRBJ2-7; the D is unclear. The CDR3 consists of 15 residues. V lost 4 bases to trimming and J lost 1 base, with 17 bases between them. Germline lookup yields CDR1 GTSNPN and CDR2 SVGIG (reference sequence). The full variable domain, its missing parts supplied by reference TRBV30 and TRBJ2-7, is SQTIHQWPATLVQPVGSPLSLECTVEGTSNPNLYWYRQAAGRGLQLLFYSVGIGQISSEVPQNLSASRPQDRQFILSSKKLLLSDSGFYLCAWMGKGYPSYEQYFGPGTRLTVT.